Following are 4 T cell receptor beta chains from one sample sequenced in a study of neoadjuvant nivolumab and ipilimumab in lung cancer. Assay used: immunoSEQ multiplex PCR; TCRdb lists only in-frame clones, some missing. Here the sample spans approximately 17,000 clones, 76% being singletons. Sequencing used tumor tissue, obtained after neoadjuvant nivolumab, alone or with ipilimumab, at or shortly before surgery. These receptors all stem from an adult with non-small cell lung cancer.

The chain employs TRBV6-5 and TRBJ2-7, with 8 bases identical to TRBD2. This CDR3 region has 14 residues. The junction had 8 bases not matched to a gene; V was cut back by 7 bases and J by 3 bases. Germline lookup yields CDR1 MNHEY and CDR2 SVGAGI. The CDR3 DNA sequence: TGTGCCAGCAAAATAGCCGGGACTAGCTACGAGCAGTACTTC. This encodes CASKIAGTSYEQYF.

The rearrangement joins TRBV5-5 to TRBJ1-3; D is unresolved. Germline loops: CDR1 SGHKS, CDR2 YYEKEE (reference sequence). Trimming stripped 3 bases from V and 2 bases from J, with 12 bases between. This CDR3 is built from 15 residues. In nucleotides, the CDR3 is TGTGCCAGCAGCTCCCAAGCCGTGACTGGAAACACCATATATTTT. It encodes CASSSQAVTGNTIYF.

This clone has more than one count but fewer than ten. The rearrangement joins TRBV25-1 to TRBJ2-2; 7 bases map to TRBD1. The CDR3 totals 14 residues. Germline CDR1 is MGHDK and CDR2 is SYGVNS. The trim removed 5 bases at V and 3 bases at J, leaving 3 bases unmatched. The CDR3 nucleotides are TGTGCCAGCAGTTTAGGGGGCGACACCGGGGAGCTGTTTTTT. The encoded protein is CASSLGGDTGELFF.

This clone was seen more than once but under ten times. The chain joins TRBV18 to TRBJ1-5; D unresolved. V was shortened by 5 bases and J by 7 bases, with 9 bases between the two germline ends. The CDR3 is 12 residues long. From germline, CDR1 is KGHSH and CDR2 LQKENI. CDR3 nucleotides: TGTGCCAGCTCATCAGGTCTACAGCCCCAGCATTTT. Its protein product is CASSSGLQPQHF.